One and the same sample provided the 10 T cell receptor beta chains below, sequenced in a study of Tregs in tolerant kidney transplant recipients. Data came from immunoSEQ multiplex PCR; TCRdb stores just in-frame clones and leaves some out. This table holds 50,000 or so clones. Here the sequenced sample was CD4+ T cells from blood, taken before the transplant. The origin of the receptors is a human donor who received a combined kidney and bone marrow transplant.

With regard to this clone: The CDR3 is cut off 3 residues early in the read; its end comes from the germline J gene. The chain couples TRBV30 to TRBJ2-7; 9 positions agree with TRBD1. Trimming took 2 bases from V and 3 from J; bases not matched to a gene: 2. The length of the CDR3 is 13 residues. Germline CDR1 reads GTSNPN; CDR2 reads SVGIG (reference sequence). The sequenced CDR3 bases are TGTGCCTGGAGTAAGGGACAGGGCTACGAG. This codes for CAWSKGQGYE. In full, the CDR3 reads CAWSKGQGYEQYF.

A remark on this clone: The read is 3 residues too short to cover the CDR3 end, so that end is filled in from the germline J gene. The chain carries TRBV6-2 or TRBV6-3 and TRBJ2-1; tentative D call: TRBD2 (6 bases). Germline V gene lookup returns CDR1 MNHEY and CDR2 SVGEGT. The CDR3 is made up of 16 amino acids. V lost 0 bases to trimming and J lost 5 bases, with 14 bases between them. The CDR3 is CASSYSGLEPNNEQFF. CDR3 bases read: TGTGCCAGCAGTTACTCGGGACTCGAACCTAACAATGAG.

With regard to this clone: The CDR3 end falls 3 residues outside the read, so it is completed with the germline J gene. This rearrangement joins TRBV19 to TRBJ2-3; TRBD1 matches 10 bases. The CDR3 spans 16 residues. The germline V gene has CDR1 LNHDA and CDR2 SQIVND (reference sequence). V lost 7 bases to trimming and J lost 2 bases; unmatched junction nucleotides: 9. Here the CDR3 reads CASNNWGTGDTDTQYF. The covered CDR3 bases are TGTGCCAGTAACAATTGGGGGACAGGGGACACAGATACG.

The CDR3 reads CASSGGPTGNEQFF. CDR3 DNA (partial): TGTGCCAGCTCAGGGGGCCCCACCGGCAATGAG. The V gene is TRBV18, the J gene TRBJ2-1; tentative D call: TRBD1 (6 bases). The read halts 3 residues ahead of the CDR3 end, with the missing end drawn from the germline J gene. The CDR3 covers 14 residues. Trimming pared 5 bases from V and 6 bases from J, leaving 14 bases between. CDR1 and CDR2 (germline): KGHSH, LQKENI.

In regard to this clone: With the read ending 3 residues before the CDR3 end, the germline J gene is used to fill in that end. The genes are TRBV19 and TRBJ1-5; TRBD1 agrees at 11 bases. Germline V gene sequence: CDR1 LNHDA, CDR2 SQIVND (reference sequence). The CDR3 loop spans 15 amino acids. Unmatched junction bases numbered 5, after V lost 7 bases and J lost 3 bases. This chain's CDR3 is CASNLGQGVNQPQHF. The sequenced CDR3 bases are TGTGCCAGTAACTTGGGACAGGGGGTCAATCAGCCC.

For this clone: Sequencing ends 3 residues short of the CDR3 end; the germline J gene provides the rest. J is TRBJ2-3 and V is TRBV6-2 or TRBV6-3; 9 bases match TRBD2. The V segment lost 9 bases and the J segment 0 bases; nucleotides outside the gene matches: 7. The CDR3 length is 15 residues. CDR1 is MNHEY, CDR2 SVGEGT, per germline. The CDR3 loop is CASTHSGRSTDTQYF. The sequenced part of the CDR3 DNA is TGTGCCAGTACCCATAGCGGGAGAAGCACAGATACG.

Comments on this clone: The CDR3 end is not reached by the read, which stops 3 residues before it; the germline J gene fills it in. The J gene is TRBJ2-5, the V gene TRBV7-2; 8 bases map to TRBD1. The CDR3 covers 17 residues. Germline assignment: CDR1 SGHTA and CDR2 FQGNSA. With V trimmed by 0 bases and J by 4 bases, 10 bases remained unmatched. The CDR3 is CASSLAGAGGLRETQYF. CDR3 DNA (partial): TGTGCCAGCAGCTTAGCAGGCGCAGGGGGCTTGAGAGAGACC.

The covered CDR3 bases are TGTGCCAGCAGCTACGGACAGGGTGGTGAAAAA. It codes for CASSYGQGGEK. The CDR3 as a whole reads CASSYGQGGEKLFF. The chain uses TRBV7-9 and TRBJ1-4, with TRBD1 matching 8 bases. The CDR3 end is not reached by the read, which stops 3 residues before it; the germline J gene fills it in. The ends lost 4 bases at V and 7 bases at J; junction bases unmatched: 5. The CDR3 loop spans 14 amino acids. Germline CDR1 SEHNR, CDR2 FQNEAQ (reference sequence).

About this clone: With the read ending 3 residues before the CDR3 end, the germline J gene is used to fill in that end. V and J are TRBV7-2 and TRBJ2-7, with D maybe TRBD2 (5 bases). CDR3 length: 14 residues. V was clipped by 3 bases and J by 6 bases, with 15 bases between them. Germline V lookup: CDR1 SGHTA, CDR2 FQGNSA. CDR3 bases read: TGTGCCAGCAGCTTCGGGCTAGCCGGAGGCGAG. This gives the protein CASSFGLAGGE. The entire CDR3 protein reads CASSFGLAGGEQYF.

Turning to this clone: With the read ending 3 residues before the CDR3 end, the germline J gene is used to fill in that end. The chain carries TRBV5-1 and TRBJ1-1; 8 positions agree with TRBD1. This CDR3 is 15 amino acids long. CDR1 is SGHRS and CDR2 is YFSETQ in the germline V gene. J was trimmed by 0 bases and V by 7 bases; bases with no gene match: 8. CDR3 loop: CASGRDRGLNTEAFF. The DNA read from the CDR3 is TGCGCCAGCGGGCGCGACAGGGGATTGAACACTGAA.